This T cell receptor beta chain was sequenced for a study of T cell changes during pregnancy in multiple sclerosis. Profiled with immunoSEQ multiplex PCR; TCRdb holds only in-frame clones, not every one. The sample holds tens of thousands of clones, roughly nine tenths seen once. There are 14 residues in the CDR3. V shed 6 bases, J shed 7 bases, and the junction held 8 bases outside the gene matches. Germline loops: CDR1 SNHLY, CDR2 FYNNEI. This material consisted of CD4+ T cells from peripheral blood mononuclear cells, taken in the second trimester of pregnancy. The chain uses TRBV2 and TRBJ2-2; 7 bases match TRBD2. This sequence originates from a female donor with multiple sclerosis, enrolled in a pregnancy study. The CDR3 nucleotides read TGTGCCAGCAGCGGCCAACTAGCGAACGGGGAGCTGTTTTTT. It is translated as CASSGQLANGELFF.